This T cell receptor beta chain was captured by sequencing in a study of Ad26.COV2.S vaccination and SARS-CoV-2 variants. Concerning this clone: What it binds is unknown.

Study-level points and caveats: Placebo recipients had lower spike-specific TCR breadth than vaccine recipients. There was reportedly substantial breadth in spike-specific CD8+ and CD4+ T cell responses after vaccination. TCR breadth and depth analyses may have underestimated total T cell responses. Vaccinated and placebo-treated recipients had similar non-spike TCR breadth.

The CDR3 has 15 amino acids. CDR1 MNHEY and CDR2 SVGAGI come from the germline V gene. V was pared by 4 bases and J by 0 bases, with 4 bases of the junction left unmatched. Assay used: immunoSEQ multiplex PCR; TCRdb lists only in-frame clones, some missing. The data contain 350,000 to 450,000 clones, about 91% of them singletons. The J gene is TRBJ2-7, the V gene TRBV6-5; 9 bases map to TRBD1. The sequence was obtained from a human donor who had recovered from COVID-19. This specimen consisted of peripheral blood, obtained after recovery from COVID-19. CDR3 in amino acids: CASSSGTGRSYEQYF. The DNA for the CDR3 is TGTGCCAGCAGTTCCGGGACAGGGCGCTCCTACGAGCAGTACTTC.